The entry below gives a single T cell receptor beta chain sequence along with its context. Its antigen target is currently unknown. Per-base quality was not reported, and no clone a single base away is much larger than it. The sample's treatment or condition label, in plain terms: allogeneic hematopoietic cell transplantation with graft depleted of TCRalphabeta T cells and CD19 B cells. The transplant recipients were children given TCRalphabeta/CD19-depleted allogeneic hematopoietic cell grafts. The data stem from a study of T-cell reconstitution after alpha-beta-depleted transplantation in children (TCRdb year 2016). Background on the whole study: Using TCR repertoire profiling, the study followed T-cell immune reconstitution in a quantitative way in children after TCRalphabeta/CD19-depleted allogeneic hematopoietic cell transplantation. Study-wide findings and limitations: The frequencies of hyperexpanded clones fell over the following months, and after one year, T-cell counts and TCRbeta diversity were mostly attributed to newly produced T cells. The apparently early alphabetaT-cell count recovery about two months after transplant was reportedly dependent on only several hundred rapidly expanded clones derived from non-depleted graft cells. In some patients, high TCRbeta diversity at day 60 was attributed to recipient T cells and intrathymic progenitors that had survived conditioning.

Library construction relied on PCR. Sequencing took place on an Illumina HiSeq 2500. TCR library preparation used molecular barcoding, with unique molecular identifiers applied to normalize quantification of the TCRbeta repertoire. The raw public data were reprocessed by TCRdb itself: fastp quality trimming at Q25, MiXCR clonotype calling, in-frame beta chains only. Identical CDR3 proteins give one entry, which carries the most common genes and DNA. The sample yields about a million distinct CDR3 sequences; 25% to 30% were counted once. More than 25% of the sample rests with the top ten. The CDR3 runs 14 amino acids, cysteine and phenylalanine included. Just CDR3 DNA is preserved here, 42 bases in frame from base 1. V is pared back by 5 bases and J by 3 bases, with 14 bases lying between the germline termini.

The sequence derives from a boy under two years old who had a stem cell transplant for SCID, so the T cells may come from the graft donor. The sample consisted of PBMCs, mostly from graft donor cells, taken 360 days after TCRalphabeta/CD19-depleted stem cell transplant. The chain joins TRBV12-3 or TRBV12-4 to TRBJ2-7; the D region is possibly TRBD1 or TRBD2, each matching across 5 bases. CDR3 region: CASSPRGGGYEQYF. The nucleotide sequence reads TGTGCCAGCAGTCCCCGGGGTGGGGGCTACGAGCAGTACTTC.